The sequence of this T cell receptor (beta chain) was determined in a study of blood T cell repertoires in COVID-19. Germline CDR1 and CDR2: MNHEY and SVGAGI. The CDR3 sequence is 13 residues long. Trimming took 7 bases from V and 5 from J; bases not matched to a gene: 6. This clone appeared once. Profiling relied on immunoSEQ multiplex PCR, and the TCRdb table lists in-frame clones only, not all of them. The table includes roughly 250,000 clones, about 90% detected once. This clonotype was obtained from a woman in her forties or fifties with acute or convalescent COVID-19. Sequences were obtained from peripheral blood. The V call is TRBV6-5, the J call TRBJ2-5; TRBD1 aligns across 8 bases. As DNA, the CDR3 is TGTGCCAGCAATTTAGGACAGGGCGAGACCCAGTACTTC. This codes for CASNLGQGETQYF.